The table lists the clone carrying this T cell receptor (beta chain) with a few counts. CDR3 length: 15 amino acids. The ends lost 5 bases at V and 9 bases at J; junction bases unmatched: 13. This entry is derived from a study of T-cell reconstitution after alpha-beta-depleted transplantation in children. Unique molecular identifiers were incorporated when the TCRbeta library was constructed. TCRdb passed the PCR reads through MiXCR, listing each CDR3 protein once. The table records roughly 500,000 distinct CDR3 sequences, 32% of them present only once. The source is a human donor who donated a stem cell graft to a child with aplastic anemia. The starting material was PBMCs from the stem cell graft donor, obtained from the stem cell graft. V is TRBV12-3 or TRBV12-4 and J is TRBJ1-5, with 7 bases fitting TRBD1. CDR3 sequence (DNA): TGTGCCAGCAGTAGCCAGAGGGGGCCGAGTGGGCCCCAGCATTTT. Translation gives CASSSQRGPSGPQHF.